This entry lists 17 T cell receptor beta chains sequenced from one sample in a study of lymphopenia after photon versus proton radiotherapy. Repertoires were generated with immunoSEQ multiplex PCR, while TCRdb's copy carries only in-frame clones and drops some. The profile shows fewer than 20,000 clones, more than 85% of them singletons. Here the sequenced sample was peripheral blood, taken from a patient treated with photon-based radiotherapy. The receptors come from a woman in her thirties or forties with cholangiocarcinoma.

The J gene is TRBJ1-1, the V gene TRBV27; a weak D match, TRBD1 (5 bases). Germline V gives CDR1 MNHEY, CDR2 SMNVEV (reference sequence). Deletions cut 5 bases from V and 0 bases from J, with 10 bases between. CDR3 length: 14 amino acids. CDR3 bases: TGTGCCAGCAGTCGAGACAGCATGAACACTGAAGCTTTCTTT. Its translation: CASSRDSMNTEAFF.

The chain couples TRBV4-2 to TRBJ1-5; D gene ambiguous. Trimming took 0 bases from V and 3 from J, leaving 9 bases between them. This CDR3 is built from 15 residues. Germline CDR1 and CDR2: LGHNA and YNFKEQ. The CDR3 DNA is TGTGCCAGCAGCCAAGACAATTTAGACAATCAGCCCCAGCATTTT. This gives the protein CASSQDNLDNQPQHF.

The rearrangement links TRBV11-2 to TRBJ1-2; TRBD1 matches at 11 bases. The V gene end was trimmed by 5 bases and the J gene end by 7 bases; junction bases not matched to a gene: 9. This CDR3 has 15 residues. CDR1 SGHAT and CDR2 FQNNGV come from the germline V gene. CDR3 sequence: CASSPHAGTGGGYTF. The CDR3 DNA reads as TGTGCCAGCAGCCCACACGCCGGGACAGGGGGTGGCTACACCTTC.

The DNA for the CDR3 is TGTGCCAGCGCTAATTCGATGAACACTGAAGCTTTCTTT. Its protein product is CASANSMNTEAFF. The genes are TRBV7-3 and TRBJ1-1; D not certain. Per germline, CDR1 SGHTA and CDR2 FQGTGA. Trimming shortened V by 8 bases and J by 0 bases, and 10 bases separated the two germline ends. The CDR3 runs to 13 residues.

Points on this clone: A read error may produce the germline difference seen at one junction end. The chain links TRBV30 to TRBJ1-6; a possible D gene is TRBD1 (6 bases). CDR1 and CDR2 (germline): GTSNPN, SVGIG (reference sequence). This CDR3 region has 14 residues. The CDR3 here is CARSVDRYNSPLHF. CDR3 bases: TGTGCCCGGAGTGTAGACAGGTATAATTCACCCCTCCACTTT.

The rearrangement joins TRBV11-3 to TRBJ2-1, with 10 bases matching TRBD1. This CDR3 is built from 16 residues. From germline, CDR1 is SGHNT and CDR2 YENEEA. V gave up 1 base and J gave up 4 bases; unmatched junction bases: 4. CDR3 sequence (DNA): TGTGCCAGCAGCTTAGGGACAGGGGGAGGATACAATGAGCAGTTCTTC. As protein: CASSLGTGGGYNEQFF.

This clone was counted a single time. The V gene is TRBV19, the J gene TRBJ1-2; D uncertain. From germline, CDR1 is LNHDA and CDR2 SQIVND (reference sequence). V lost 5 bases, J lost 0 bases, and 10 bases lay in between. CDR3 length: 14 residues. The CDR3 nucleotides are TGTGCCAGTAGTGTTGGGGTGCCTAACTATGGCTACACCTTC. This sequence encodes CASSVGVPNYGYTF.

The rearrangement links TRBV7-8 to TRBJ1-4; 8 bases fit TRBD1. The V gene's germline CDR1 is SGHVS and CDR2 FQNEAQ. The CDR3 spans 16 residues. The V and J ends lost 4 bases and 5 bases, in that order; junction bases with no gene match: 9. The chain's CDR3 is CASSSNSQGVNEKLFF. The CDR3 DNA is TGTGCCAGCAGCTCGAACTCACAGGGGGTAAATGAAAAACTGTTTTTT.

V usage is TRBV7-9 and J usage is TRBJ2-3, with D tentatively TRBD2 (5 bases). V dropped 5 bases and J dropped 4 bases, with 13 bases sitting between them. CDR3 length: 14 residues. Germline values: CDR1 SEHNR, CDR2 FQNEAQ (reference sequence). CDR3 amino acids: CASSPASIADTQYF. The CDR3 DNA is TGTGCCAGCAGCCCTGCTAGCATCGCAGATACGCAGTATTTT.

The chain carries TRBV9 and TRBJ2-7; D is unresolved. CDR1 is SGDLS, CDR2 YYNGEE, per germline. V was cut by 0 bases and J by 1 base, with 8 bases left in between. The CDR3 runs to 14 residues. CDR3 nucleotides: TGTGCCAGCAGCGTAGAGATGCAGTCCTACGAGCAGTACTTC. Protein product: CASSVEMQSYEQYF.

The CDR3 spells CASSPMGARWNGYTF. The CDR3 DNA sequence: TGTGCCAGCAGCCCCATGGGGGCGCGGTGGAATGGCTACACCTTC. The V and J genes are TRBV7-9 and TRBJ1-2, with a tentative D call TRBD1 (6 bases). CDR1 and CDR2 from the germline V gene are SEHNR and FQNEAQ (reference sequence). The V end lost 5 bases, the J end lost 6 bases, and 19 bases lay between the germline ends. CDR3 size: 15 residues.

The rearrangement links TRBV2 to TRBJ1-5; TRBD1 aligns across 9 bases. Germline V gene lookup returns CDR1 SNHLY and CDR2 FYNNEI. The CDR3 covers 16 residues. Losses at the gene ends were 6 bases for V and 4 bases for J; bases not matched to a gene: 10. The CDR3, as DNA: TGTGCCAGCAGCCCCACAGGGGGCGAGGGTAATCAGCCCCAGCATTTT. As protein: CASSPTGGEGNQPQHF.

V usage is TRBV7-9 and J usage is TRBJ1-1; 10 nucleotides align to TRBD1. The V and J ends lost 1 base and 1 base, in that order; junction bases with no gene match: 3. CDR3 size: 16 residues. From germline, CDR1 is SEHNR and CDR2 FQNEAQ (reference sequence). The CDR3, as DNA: TGTGCCAGCAGCTTAGGGACAGGGGGGTCGAACACTGAAGCTTTCTTT. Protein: CASSLGTGGSNTEAFF.

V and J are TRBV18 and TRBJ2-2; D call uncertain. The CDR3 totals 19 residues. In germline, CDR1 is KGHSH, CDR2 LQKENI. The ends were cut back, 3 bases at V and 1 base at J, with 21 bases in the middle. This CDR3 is CASSPRTKGRLRNTGELFF. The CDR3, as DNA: TGTGCCAGCTCACCCCGCACTAAGGGCAGGCTACGGAACACCGGGGAGCTGTTTTTT.

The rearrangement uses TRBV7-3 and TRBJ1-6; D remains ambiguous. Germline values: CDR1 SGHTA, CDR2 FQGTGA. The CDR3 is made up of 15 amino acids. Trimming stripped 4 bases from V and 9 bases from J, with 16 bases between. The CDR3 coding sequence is TGTGCCAGCAGCTCAAAAGCCGGGCGGAGTTCACCCCTCCACTTT. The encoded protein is CASSSKAGRSSPLHF.

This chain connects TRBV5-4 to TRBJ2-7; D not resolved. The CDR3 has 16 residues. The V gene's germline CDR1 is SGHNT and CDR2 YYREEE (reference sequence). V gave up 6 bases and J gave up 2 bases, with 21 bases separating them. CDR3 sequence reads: CASTEDPLNPTYEQYF. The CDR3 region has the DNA TGTGCCAGCACAGAAGATCCCCTCAACCCCACCTACGAGCAGTACTTC. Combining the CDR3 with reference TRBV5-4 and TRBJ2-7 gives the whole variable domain ETGVTQSPTHLIKTRGQQVTLRCSSQSGHNTVSWYQQALGQGPQFIFQYYREEENGRGNFPPRFSGLQFPNYSSELNVNALELDDSALYLCASTEDPLNPTYEQYFGPGTRLTVT.

The CDR3: CASSLRLNTEAFF. CDR3 bases: TGCGCCAGCAGCTTGAGACTGAACACTGAAGCTTTCTTT. The chain carries TRBV5-1 and TRBJ1-1; no clear D. This CDR3 contains 13 residues. Trimming cost V 1 base and J 0 bases, with 4 bases left between them. Germline V gene lookup returns CDR1 SGHRS and CDR2 YFSETQ.